This TCR beta chain was sequenced in a study of T cells in Graves' hyperthyroidism and ophthalmopathy. Amplification targeted TCR beta CDR3 regions from RNA transcripts. A first-round RT-PCR of the TCR CDR3 used the HTBI primer set. MiXCR, applied by TCRdb to the multiplex PCR reads, yields one record per CDR3 protein. Seen here are over 650,000 distinct CDR3 sequences, 45% observed once, and the top ten hold 6.5% to 9%. The sample taken for sequencing was peripheral blood or thyroid tissue (not recorded which). This receptor was identified in an adult man with Graves' disease, either hyperthyroidism or ophthalmopathy (not recorded which).

The CDR3 bases are TGTGCCAGCAGCTACGCCGGGACAGGGGCCCAGTACTTC. Translating gives CASSYAGTGAQYF. The gene calls are TRBV7-9 and TRBJ2-5, with 10 nucleotides matching TRBD1. This CDR3 comprises 13 residues. CDR1 and CDR2 from the germline V gene are SEHNR and FQNEAQ (reference sequence). V lost 4 bases, J lost 9 bases, and 5 bases stayed unmatched.